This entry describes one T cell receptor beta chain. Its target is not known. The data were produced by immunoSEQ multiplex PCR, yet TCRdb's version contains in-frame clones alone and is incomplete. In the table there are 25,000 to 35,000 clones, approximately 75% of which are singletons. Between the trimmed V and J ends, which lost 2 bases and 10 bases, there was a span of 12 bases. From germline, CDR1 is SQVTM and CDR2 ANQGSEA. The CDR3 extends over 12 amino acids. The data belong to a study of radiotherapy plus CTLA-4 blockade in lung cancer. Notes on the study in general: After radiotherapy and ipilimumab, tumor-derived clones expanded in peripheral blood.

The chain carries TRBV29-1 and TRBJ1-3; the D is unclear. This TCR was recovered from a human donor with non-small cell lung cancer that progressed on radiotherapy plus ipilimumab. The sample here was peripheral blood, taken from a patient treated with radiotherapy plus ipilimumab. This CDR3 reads CSVELWASTIYF. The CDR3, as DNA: TGCAGCGTTGAATTATGGGCAAGTACCATATATTTT.